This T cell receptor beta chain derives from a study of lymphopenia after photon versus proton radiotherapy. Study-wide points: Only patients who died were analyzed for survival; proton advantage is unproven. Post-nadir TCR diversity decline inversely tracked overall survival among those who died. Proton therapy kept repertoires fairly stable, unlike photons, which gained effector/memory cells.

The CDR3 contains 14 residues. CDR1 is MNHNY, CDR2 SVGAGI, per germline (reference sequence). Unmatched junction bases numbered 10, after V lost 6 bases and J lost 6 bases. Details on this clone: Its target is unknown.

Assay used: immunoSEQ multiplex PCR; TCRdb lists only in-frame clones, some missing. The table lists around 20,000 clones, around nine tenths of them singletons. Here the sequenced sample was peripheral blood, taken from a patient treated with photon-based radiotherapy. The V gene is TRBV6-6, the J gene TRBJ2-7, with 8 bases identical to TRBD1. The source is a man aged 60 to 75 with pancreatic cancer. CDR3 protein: CASSLLGTGTEQYF. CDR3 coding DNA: TGTGCCAGCAGCCTTCTAGGGACAGGCACCGAGCAGTACTTC.